This entry lists 18 T cell receptor beta chains sequenced from one sample in a study of cytotoxic CD8 clonotypes in ibrutinib-treated CLL. Assay used: immunoSEQ multiplex PCR; TCRdb lists only in-frame clones, some missing. The sample carries 90,000 to 150,000 clones, 58% recorded once. Sequencing was performed on PBMCs, taken after 24 months of ibrutinib treatment. The receptors stem from a human donor with chronic lymphocytic leukemia.

This clone has only a few counts. The V call is TRBV14, the J call TRBJ2-7; no clear D gene. The CDR3 covers 13 residues. In germline, CDR1 is SGHDN, CDR2 FVKESK. The V and J ends lost 4 bases and 6 bases respectively, with 13 bases between them. CDR3 protein: CASSRLDFSEQYF. The CDR3 nucleotides read TGTGCCAGCAGCCGATTAGACTTCTCCGAGCAGTACTTC.

The chain has TRBV6-5 and TRBJ1-4, with a tentative D call TRBD1 (5 bases). Germline V gene sequence: CDR1 MNHEY, CDR2 SVGAGI. Trimming removed 6 bases from V and 0 bases from J, with 8 bases in between. The CDR3 runs 14 residues. The CDR3 DNA is TGTGCCAGCAGCAGGGCTTCAACTAATGAAAAACTGTTTTTT. As protein: CASSRASTNEKLFF.

A few counts support this clone. The CDR3 loop is CARKGEAFF. The DNA for the CDR3 is TGTGCCAGAAAGGGAGAAGCTTTCTTT. V and J are TRBV5-3 and TRBJ1-1; no clear D. TRBV5-3 is sorted into the ORF group, with uncertain function. Trimming took off 6 bases at V and 8 bases at J, with 5 bases between the two ends. The CDR3 has 9 residues.

This chain connects TRBV18 to TRBJ2-3; D may be TRBD1 (5 bases). V was cut by 3 bases and J by 0 bases, with 13 bases left in between. This CDR3 has 16 amino acids. Germline CDR1 is KGHSH and CDR2 is LQKENI. CDR3 sequence: CASSPGADLSTDTQYF. The DNA of the CDR3 is TGTGCCAGCTCACCTGGGGCGGACCTAAGCACAGATACGCAGTATTTT.

The chain joins TRBV29-1 to TRBJ2-7, with TRBD1 matching 7 bases. The germline V gene has CDR1 SQVTM and CDR2 ANQGSEA. The V and J ends lost 7 bases and 3 bases, in that order; junction bases with no gene match: 6. The CDR3 runs 12 residues. CDR3 amino acids: CSGLTGFYEQYF. As DNA, the CDR3 is TGCAGCGGCCTGACAGGGTTCTACGAGCAGTACTTC.

The table lists this clone with a few counts. The chain carries TRBV11-2 and TRBJ2-2; the match to TRBD1 covers 8 bases. CDR1 is SGHAT, CDR2 FQNNGV, per germline. Unmatched junction bases numbered 6, after V lost 2 bases and J lost 7 bases. This CDR3 comprises 15 residues. Written as DNA, the CDR3 is TGTGCCAGCAGCTTAACCAGGGGGCAGGGCGGGGAGCTGTTTTTT. Its protein is CASSLTRGQGGELFF.

This clone was seen just once. CDR3 coding DNA: TGTGCCAGCAGCTTGAATGACGAGCAGTACTTC. Its protein is CASSLNDEQYF. V and J are TRBV5-6 and TRBJ2-7; D unresolved. Germline V CDR1 and CDR2: SGHDT, YYEEEE. This CDR3 region has 11 residues. V lost 1 base and J lost 5, with 4 bases in between.

In this sample, this clone turned up a few times. V gene TRBV5-1 combines with J gene TRBJ1-2; 7 bases align to TRBD1. CDR3 length equals 16 residues. Germline V CDR1 and CDR2: SGHRS, YFSETQ. The J segment lost 5 bases and the V segment lost 0 bases, leaving 10 bases of the junction unmatched. Here the CDR3 reads CASSLDWPEGAYGYTF. The CDR3 DNA reads TGCGCCAGCAGCTTGGATTGGCCGGAGGGGGCTTATGGCTACACCTTC.

The chain couples TRBV7-2 to TRBJ2-5; 7 positions match TRBD2. The CDR3 spans 14 residues. Germline values: CDR1 SGHTA, CDR2 FQGNSA. V shed 10 bases, J shed 2 bases, and the junction held 10 bases outside the gene matches. Here the CDR3 DNA reads TGTGCCATTAGCTTGGGGCGGGGGCAAGAGACCCAGTACTTC. It is translated as CAISLGRGQETQYF.

The V and J genes are TRBV7-6 and TRBJ2-3; D assignment may be TRBD1 or TRBD2 (7 bases each). V was pared by 6 bases and J by 0 bases, with 31 bases between. This CDR3 contains 21 residues. Germline V gene lookup returns CDR1 SGHVS and CDR2 FNYEAQ. The CDR3 loop is CASSSNVHPLAQGGSTDTQYF. In DNA, the CDR3 is TGTGCCAGCAGTTCGAACGTACACCCGCTAGCCCAGGGGGGGAGCACAGATACGCAGTATTTT.

This chain joins TRBV11-2 and TRBJ2-2; D unclear. Germline CDR1 reads SGHAT; CDR2 reads FQNNGV. V was pared by 8 bases and J by 0 bases, with 16 bases between. This CDR3 is 16 amino acids long. The CDR3 sequence: CASLTGRVPNTGELFF. In nucleotides, the CDR3 is TGTGCCAGCCTAACCGGACGTGTACCGAACACCGGGGAGCTGTTTTTT.

This clone was seen a single time. The genes are TRBV28 and TRBJ1-5; D is unclear. There are 12 residues in the CDR3. Germline CDR1 and CDR2: MDHEN and SYDVKM. Trimming took 8 bases from V and 6 from J, leaving 11 bases between them. CDR3 region: CASGEALQPQHF. CDR3 bases: TGTGCCAGCGGAGAGGCCCTTCAGCCCCAGCATTTT.

DNA of the CDR3: TGTGCCAGCAGTGAGGGGACCCATGGCTACACCTTC. This encodes CASSEGTHGYTF. The chain links TRBV6-1 to TRBJ1-2; D possibly corresponds to TRBD1 (5 bases). The V end was cut by 3 bases, the J end by 6 bases, with 8 bases between. This CDR3 comprises 12 residues. Germline V lookup: CDR1 MNHNS, CDR2 SASEGT.

The chain carries TRBV7-8 and TRBJ1-2, with a possible D match to TRBD1 (5 bases). Trimming took off 5 bases at V and 4 bases at J, with 17 bases between the two ends. The CDR3 consists of 15 residues. Germline V gene lookup returns CDR1 SGHVS and CDR2 FQNEAQ. This chain's CDR3 is CASSRNIGASYGYTF. As DNA, the CDR3 is TGTGCCAGCAGCCGAAATATTGGGGCCAGCTATGGCTACACCTTC.

The chain is built from TRBV6-4 and TRBJ1-1, with 7 bases lining up with TRBD1. The CDR3 runs 14 residues. Germline V gives CDR1 MRHNA, CDR2 SNTAGT. With 6 bases clipped from V and 4 bases from J, the junction kept 8 bases outside the gene matches. DNA for the CDR3: TGTGCCAGCAGCCCAGGGGGGGACGGCACTGAAGCTTTCTTT. It encodes CASSPGGDGTEAFF.

This chain uses TRBV5-1 with TRBJ2-5, with 8 bases fitting TRBD2. Per the germline V gene, CDR1 is SGHRS and CDR2 is YFSETQ. The CDR3 loop spans 16 amino acids. The junction had 8 bases not matched to a gene; V was cut back by 0 bases and J by 4 bases. The CDR3: CASSLAASGRGETQYF. The CDR3 DNA follows: TGCGCCAGCAGCTTGGCGGCTAGCGGGCGAGGAGAGACCCAGTACTTC.

V is TRBV7-6 and J is TRBJ2-7, with a tentative D call TRBD1 (6 bases). The CDR3 has 13 amino acids. V was trimmed by 4 bases and J by 4 bases, leaving 11 bases between them. CDR1 and CDR2 (germline): SGHVS, FNYEAQ. CDR3 in DNA: TGTGCCAGCAGCTCCCACGGACAGTACGAGCAGTACTTC. This gives the protein CASSSHGQYEQYF. Together with reference TRBV7-6 and TRBJ2-7, the CDR3 gives the full variable domain: GAGVSQSPRYKVTKRGQDVALRCDPISGHVSLYWYRQALGQGPEFLTYFNYEAQQDKSGLPNDRFSAERPEGSISTLTIQRTEQRDSAMYRCASSSHGQYEQYFGPGTRLTVT.

The chain couples TRBV5-1 to TRBJ2-2; 10 positions agree with TRBD2. This CDR3 is 15 amino acids long. The ends lost 5 bases at V and 7 bases at J; junction bases unmatched: 8. CDR1 is SGHRS, CDR2 YFSETQ, per germline. The CDR3 DNA reads TGCGCCAGCAGGATCCTAGCGGGGGCTGACGGGGAGCTGTTTTTT. Translation: CASRILAGADGELFF.